This is a list of T cell receptor beta chains from one sample in a study of blood T cell repertoires in COVID-19. Clones were read by immunoSEQ multiplex PCR, and TCRdb kept only the in-frame ones, dropping some. This sample has more than 90,000 clones; more than 80% occur once, and the top ten carry nearly 25%. Sequencing was carried out using peripheral blood. The receptors here all came from a human donor in a cohort sampled during active COVID-19. Both conserved end residues are part of each CDR3. A D gene is named only where the DNA matches it firmly. Size values are once, few and many counts, or a class for expanded clones, and some rows have none.

TRBJ1-1 | - | - | TRBV7-6 | TGTGCCAGCAGCTGGGGCGCCGGCACTGAAGCTTTCTTT | CASSWGAGTEAFF
TRBJ1-1 | - | - | TRBV9 | TGTGCCAGCAGCCCTAGTGGGGGGGTGAGCACTGAAGCTTTCTTT | CASSPSGGVSTEAFF
TRBJ2-1 | - | - | TRBV12-3/TRBV12-4 | TGTGCCAGCAGCCCCGGGAGTAATGAGCAGTTCTTC | CASSPGSNEQFF
TRBJ2-7 | - | TRBD2 | TRBV10-3 | TGTGCCATCAGTGGGCGGACGGGGGAGGGGACCTACGAGCAGTACTTC | CAISGRTGEGTYEQYF
TRBJ2-7 | - | - | TRBV29-1 | TGCAGCGTTAAAAGCGGTACAGGGTTCCACGAGCAGTACTTC | CSVKSGTGFHEQYF
TRBJ1-4 | - | - | TRBV3-1/TRBV3-2 | TGTGCCAGCAGAAAACAGGGAACTAATGAAAAACTGTTTTTT | CASRKQGTNEKLFF
TRBJ2-3 | - | TRBD1 | TRBV5-5 | TGTGCCAGCAGCCTGACAGGGGATACGCAGTATTTT | CASSLTGDTQYF
TRBJ1-5 | once | TRBD1 | TRBV18 | TGTGCCAGCTCACCCCAGGGGGATCAGCCCCAGCATTTT | CASSPQGDQPQHF
TRBJ2-1 | - | TRBD2 | TRBV18 | TGTGCCAGCGCAAAGGGACTAGCCGACTACAATGAGCAGTTCTTC | CASAKGLADYNEQFF
TRBJ2-7 | - | TRBD2 | TRBV2 | TGTGCCAGCAGAGGGACTAGCGGAGGCTACGAGCAGTACTTC | CASRGTSGGYEQYF
TRBJ2-7 | once | TRBD2 | TRBV28 | TGTGCCAGCAGTTTGGGGACTAGCGGCTCCTACGAGCAGTACTTC | CASSLGTSGSYEQYF
TRBJ1-3 | - | - | TRBV7-9 | TGTGCCAGCAGCCCCCAGGGGCTGGGTGGAAACACCATATATTTT | CASSPQGLGGNTIYF
TRBJ2-2 | - | - | TRBV4-3 | TGCGCCAGCAGCCAAGGGGCCGCGAACACCGGGGAGCTGTTTTTT | CASSQGAANTGELFF
TRBJ2-5 | once | - | TRBV2 | TGTGCCAGCAGCGACGAGCGGCAAGAGACCCAGTACTTC | CASSDERQETQYF
TRBJ2-7 | - | - | TRBV6-5 | TGTGCCAGCAGTTCGTCAGGATACGAGCAGTACTTC | CASSSSGYEQYF
TRBJ1-5 | - | TRBD1 | TRBV28 | TGTGCCAGCACCTTTCGACAGGGACTTAATCAGCCCCAGCATTTT | CASTFRQGLNQPQHF
TRBJ1-6 | - | TRBD1 | TRBV3-1/TRBV3-2 | TGTGCCAGCAGCCGGACAGGGTTATTTGCACCCCTCCACTTT | CASSRTGLFAPLHF
TRBJ1-1 | - | - | TRBV6-2/TRBV6-3 | TGTGCCAGCAGTTATATCCCCGGGAGCGGGGCTTTCTTT | CASSYIPGSGAFF
TRBJ2-7 | - | - | TRBV28 | TGTGCCAGCAGTGTAGTACAGCAATACGAGCAGTACTTC | CASSVVQQYEQYF
TRBJ1-1 | - | - | TRBV7-3 | TGTGCCAGCAGCCCCGGAGGGAGCAACACTGAAGCTTTCTTT | CASSPGGSNTEAFF
TRBJ2-1 | - | TRBD2 | TRBV3-1/TRBV3-2 | TGTGCCAGCAGCCAAGCCCGGCGAGGTAGCGGGGGCCACTACAATGAGCAGTTCTTC | CASSQARRGSGGHYNEQFF
TRBJ1-2 | - | TRBD1 | TRBV3-1/TRBV3-2 | TGTGCCAGCAGCAGACAGGGGGGCGGCTATGGCTACACCTTC | CASSRQGGGYGYTF
TRBJ2-7 | - | - | TRBV7-2 | TGTGCCAGCAGCTCCAACAGGGACGAGCAGTACTTC | CASSSNRDEQYF
TRBJ1-5 | once | - | TRBV29-1 | TGCAGCGTAATAGATAGCAATCAGCCCCAGCATTTT | CSVIDSNQPQHF
TRBJ2-1 | - | TRBD1 | TRBV6-5 | TGTGCCAGCAATACGGGACAGGGAGAATACAATGAGCAGTTCTTC | CASNTGQGEYNEQFF
TRBJ1-2 | once | TRBD1 | TRBV5-1 | TGCGCCAGCACGCGGGACAGTCTTAACTATGGCTACACCTTC | CASTRDSLNYGYTF
TRBJ1-4 | - | - | TRBV5-6 | TGTGCCAGCAGAATTAGGGGGACACGGAATGAAAAACTGTTTTTT | CASRIRGTRNEKLFF
TRBJ2-7 | - | - | TRBV6-5 | TGTGCCAGCAACAGCGCGGGGATCGTACACGAGCAGTACTTC | CASNSAGIVHEQYF
TRBJ1-1 | - | - | TRBV5-6 | TGTGCCAGCAGCTTGTTTTCAGGGCCCATTGGGACTGAAGCTTTCTTT | CASSLFSGPIGTEAFF
TRBJ1-6 | - | - | TRBV7-8 | TGTGCCAGCAGCACCCAAAAGGAGAATTCACCCCTCCACTTT | CASSTQKENSPLHF
TRBJ2-1 | - | TRBD2 | TRBV7-9 | TGTGCCAGCAGCTCGCCGGGACTAGCGGGGTATGAGCAGTTCTTC | CASSSPGLAGYEQFF
TRBJ1-2 | - | TRBD1 | TRBV28 | TGTGCCAGCAGCCTTCCTAGGACAGGGATATTCGGCTACACCTTC | CASSLPRTGIFGYTF
TRBJ2-3 | many | - | TRBV5-4 | TGTGCCAGCATGAGTCAGGTGGGCACAGATACGCAGTATTTT | CASMSQVGTDTQYF
TRBJ2-2 | - | TRBD2 | TRBV29-1 | TGCAGCGTTGGGCTAGCGGCTAACACCGGGGAGCTGTTTTTT | CSVGLAANTGELFF
TRBJ2-1 | - | - | TRBV9 | TGTGCCAGCAGCGTAGGAGCAGGGGCCTACAATGAGCAGTTCTTC | CASSVGAGAYNEQFF
TRBJ2-7 | few | - | TRBV12-2 | TGTGCAAGTCGCTTACGGGACAGCTACTACGAGCAGTACTTC | CASRLRDSYYEQYF
TRBJ2-3 | - | TRBD2 | TRBV11-3 | TGTGCCAGCAGCCCCCGCGGGCGGGGGGAAGATACGCAGTATTTT | CASSPRGRGEDTQYF
TRBJ1-1 | once | - | TRBV5-1 | TGCGCCAGCAGCTTGGGTCAGGGCATGAACACTGAAGCTTTCTTT | CASSLGQGMNTEAFF
TRBJ1-5 | - | - | TRBV19 | TGTGCCAGTAGTCAGGGTCGGCAGCCCCAGCATTTT | CASSQGRQPQHF
TRBJ2-2 | - | - | TRBV7-9 | TGTGCCAGCAGCCCCAGTCCGGGAAACGGTGGGACCGGGGAGCTGTTTTTT | CASSPSPGNGGTGELFF
TRBJ1-2 | - | - | TRBV6-5 | TGTGCCAGCAGTTCCCCCAAGGCAGGGTCAGGCTACACCTTC | CASSSPKAGSGYTF
TRBJ2-7 | few | TRBD1 | TRBV2 | TGTGCCAGCGCGAGGGGGCTCGGCTACGAGCAGTACTTC | CASARGLGYEQYF
TRBJ1-1 | - | - | TRBV7-2 | TGTGCCAGCAGCCCAGCGGGGGTTAGGACCACTGAAGCTTTCTTT | CASSPAGVRTTEAFF
TRBJ2-3 | - | - | TRBV6-2/TRBV6-3 | TGTGCCAGCAGTTCCGCCATGACAGCAGGGGTCACAGATACGCAGTATTTT | CASSSAMTAGVTDTQYF
TRBJ2-1 | - | TRBD1 | TRBV11-3 | TGTGCCAGCAGCACAGGGGGCTACAATGAGCAGTTCTTC | CASSTGGYNEQFF
TRBJ1-1 | - | TRBD1 | TRBV20-1 | TGCAGTGCTAGTAAGGGGGCGGTAACTGAAGCTTTCTTT | CSASKGAVTEAFF
TRBJ2-5 | - | TRBD2 | TRBV3-1/TRBV3-2 | TGTGCCAGCAGCCGGACCATAGCGGGAGCGGAGACCCAGTACTTC | CASSRTIAGAETQYF
TRBJ1-2 | - | TRBD1 | TRBV5-6 | TGTGCCAGCAGCTCCACCAACGACAGGGACCATGGCTACACCTTC | CASSSTNDRDHGYTF
TRBJ1-1 | - | - | TRBV2 | TGTGCCAGCATCGGACAGATGAACACTGAAGCTTTCTTT | CASIGQMNTEAFF
TRBJ1-4 | - | - | TRBV18 | TGTGCCAGCTCTCCGGGACTCAGCTCATGGGCAACTAATGAAAAACTGTTTTTT | CASSPGLSSWATNEKLFF
TRBJ2-7 | - | TRBD2 | TRBV27 | TGTGCCAGCACCCAGCATTCTCGGGGGACTAGCGGAGCGGGGTACGAGCAGTACTTC | CASTQHSRGTSGAGYEQYF
TRBJ1-1 | - | - | TRBV9 | TGTGCCAGCAGCTTAACCATCGGGGTGAACACTGAAGCTTTCTTT | CASSLTIGVNTEAFF